The source of this T cell receptor (beta chain) is a study of cytomegalovirus exposure and HLA in healthy donors. As regards this clone: The antigen is not known.

This PCR relied on a set of 60 Vbeta primers and 13 Jbeta primers. Repertoires were generated with immunoSEQ multiplex PCR, while TCRdb's copy carries only in-frame clones and drops some. The table includes fewer than 200,000 clones, about 75% detected once. Overall study results and limits: A later analysis linked a missense variant in DCLRE1C to the trimming of TCR beta V and J genes. The study labeled fewer than 200 TCR beta chains cytomegalovirus-associated.

Germline V CDR1 and CDR2: SGHDT, YYEEEE. This CDR3 region has 16 residues. J gave up 0 bases and V 2 bases, and 5 bases lay outside the gene matches. The specimen sequenced was PBMCs. V and J are TRBV5-6 and TRBJ2-7; 10 nucleotides agree with TRBD2. This clonotype was obtained from a female donor in good health and CMV-seronegative. The CDR3 bases are TGTGCCAGCAGCTTTTCTAGCGGGGGCGTCTCCTACGAGCAGTACTTC. Its protein product is CASSFSSGGVSYEQYF.